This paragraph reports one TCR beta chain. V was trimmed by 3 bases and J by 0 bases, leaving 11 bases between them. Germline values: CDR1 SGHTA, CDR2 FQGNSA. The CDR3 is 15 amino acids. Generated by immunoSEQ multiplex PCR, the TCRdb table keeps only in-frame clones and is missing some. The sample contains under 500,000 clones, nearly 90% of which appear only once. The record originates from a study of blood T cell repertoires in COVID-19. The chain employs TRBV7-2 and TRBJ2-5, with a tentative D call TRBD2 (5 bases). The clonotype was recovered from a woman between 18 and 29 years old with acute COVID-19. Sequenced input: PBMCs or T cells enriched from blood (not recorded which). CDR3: CASSFSGLYQETQYF. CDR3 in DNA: TGTGCCAGCAGCTTCAGCGGATTGTACCAAGAGACCCAGTACTTC.